What follows describes a single T cell receptor (beta chain). Its antigen remains undetermined. No much larger clone is present one base from it, and per-base qualities are unavailable. The data were taken from a study of blood T cell repertoires in COVID-19 (dated by TCRdb to 2019 to 2021). Turning to the overall study: The collaborator samples originated in the United States, Italy and Spain and spanned the acute and convalescent phases of COVID-19. The sample metadata nearly always contained a de-identified subject ID, COVID-19 status, age in years and sex. Subjects who had been exposed to COVID-19, were actively infected with it, or had recovered from it provided the deeply sampled blood TCRbeta repertoires that made up the dataset. The prospective study material was composed of cDNA or gDNA derived from T cells, B-cell-depleted T cells, or PBMCs. A freely available public database, intended as a resource for researchers studying the immune response to SARS-CoV-2, is where the repertoires were released. The samples were drawn from two sources: the first 160 participants of the ongoing ImmuneRACE study, and over 1,000 subjects contributed by 6 global collaborators. HLA class I and class II types, where available, came from metadata supplied by the sample provider rather than from assay-based typing.

Whole blood was collected in K2EDTA tubes by collaborating institutions according to the institutions' own protocols. Collaborator samples were shipped for TCRbeta analysis as frozen whole blood, isolated PBMCs, or DNA extracted from either sample type. Results and caveats for the whole study, not just this receptor: How much clinical and demographic metadata was included differed by source and by participant, and the metadata was provided uncurated.

TCRbeta CDR3 regions were amplified from genomic DNA using the immunoSEQ Assay, a bias-controlled multiplex PCR. The original pipeline was this. Within the assay, amplification of reference gene primers was used to estimate how many nucleated cells each sample contained. To quantify the absolute abundance of each unique TCRbeta CDR3 rearrangement, sequence reads were collapsed and filtered. For each sample, productive Simpson clonality was calculated as the square root of Simpson's diversity index across productive rearrangements. The table comes from immuneACCESS by way of TCRdb, which keeps in-frame sequences with V and J called. Part of the clones is missing from these tables; in studies checked, under half for an unresolved V gene and the rest for unknown reasons. V and J calls and clone size are those listed in that table; D and trimming were worked out from the DNA. This sample lists about 46,000 clones; approximately 88% were detected once. The ten largest clones add up to about an eighth of the sample.

The TCR was taken from a human donor with active COVID-19. The donor label of this sample is uncertain. Sequencing was performed on peripheral blood.

CDR3 reads: CASSASGQTAWDTQYF. The DNA sequence follows: TGTGCCAGCAGCGCCTCAGGACAGACAGCATGGGATACGCAGTATTTT. The rearrangement joined TRBV9 to TRBJ2-3; a tentative D match to TRBD1 spans 6 bases. The CDR3 goes from the cysteine to the phenylalanine over 16 residues. The sequence is cut down to CDR3 DNA, 48 bases in frame from base 1. V is shortened by 3 bases, J by 6 bases, and the region joining them spans 20 bases. Reading the germline V gene gives CDR1 SGDLS and CDR2 YYNGEE.